The 3 T cell receptor beta chains reported below all come from one sample, sequenced in a study of blood T cell repertoires in COVID-19. Profiling relied on immunoSEQ multiplex PCR, and the TCRdb table lists in-frame clones only, not all of them. The profile covers tens of thousands of clones, with 70% to 90% appearing a single time and 4% to 5.5% taken by the ten largest. The sequenced sample consisted of peripheral blood. Receptors originate from a man between 40 and 49 years old with acute or convalescent COVID-19.

The V and J genes are TRBV18 and TRBJ2-7; D not resolved. Germline lookup yields CDR1 KGHSH and CDR2 LQKENI. The CDR3 length is 13 residues. V shed 6 bases and J shed 1 base, with 10 bases lying between them. The CDR3 sequence: CASSQTRSYEQYF. The CDR3 DNA reads as TGTGCCAGCTCGCAGACACGATCCTACGAGCAGTACTTC.

V and J are TRBV5-1 and TRBJ2-5, with D tentatively TRBD2 (6 bases). The V gene lost 4 bases and the J gene lost 5 bases, with 12 bases spanning the gap. This CDR3 has 13 residues. Germline loops: CDR1 SGHRS, CDR2 YFSETQ. The CDR3 here is CASSRDSLETQYF. CDR3 nucleotides: TGCGCCAGCAGCCGGGACTCCTTGGAGACCCAGTACTTC. The whole variable domain, remainder taken from reference TRBV5-1 and TRBJ2-5, is KAGVTQTPRYLIKTRGQQVTLSCSPISGHRSVSWYQQTPGQGLQFLFEYFSETQRNKGNFPGRFSGRQFSNSRSEMNVSTLELGDSALYLCASSRDSLETQYFGPGTRLLVL.

CDR3 nucleotide sequence: TGCAGTGCTAGTTTGGTAGCGGGGGGGCCCTTCCATGAGCAGTTCTTC. It encodes CSASLVAGGPFHEQFF. The J gene is TRBJ2-1, the V gene TRBV20-1; 11 positions match TRBD2. J was trimmed by 8 bases and V by 3 bases; bases with no gene match: 12. This CDR3 has 16 amino acids. Germline lookup yields CDR1 DFQATT and CDR2 SNEGSKA (reference sequence).